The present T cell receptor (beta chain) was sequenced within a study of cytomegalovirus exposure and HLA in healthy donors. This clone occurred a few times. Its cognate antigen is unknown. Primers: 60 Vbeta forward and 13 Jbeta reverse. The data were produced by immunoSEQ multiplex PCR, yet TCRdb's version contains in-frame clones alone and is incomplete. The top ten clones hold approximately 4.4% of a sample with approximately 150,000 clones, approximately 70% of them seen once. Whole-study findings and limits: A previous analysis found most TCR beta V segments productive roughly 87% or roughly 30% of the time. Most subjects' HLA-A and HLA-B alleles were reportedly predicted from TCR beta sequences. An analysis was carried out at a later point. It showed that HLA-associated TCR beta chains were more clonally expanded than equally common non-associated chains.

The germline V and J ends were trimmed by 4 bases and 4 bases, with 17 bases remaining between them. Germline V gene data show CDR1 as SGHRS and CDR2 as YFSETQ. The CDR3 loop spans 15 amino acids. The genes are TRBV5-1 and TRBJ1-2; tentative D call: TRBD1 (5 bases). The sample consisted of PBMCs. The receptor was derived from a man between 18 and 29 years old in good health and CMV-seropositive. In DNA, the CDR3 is TGCGCCAGCAGCCCCGAGGCAGGGTCTGCCTATGGCTACACCTTC. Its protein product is CASSPEAGSAYGYTF.